One sample yielded the 12 T cell receptor beta chains listed below, sequenced in a study of shared clonotypes between healthy human individuals. Generated by immunoSEQ multiplex PCR, the TCRdb table keeps only in-frame clones and is missing some. The sample shows a few million clones, roughly nine tenths of them seen only once. Sequenced input: naive CD4+ T cells sorted from blood. As to subset: CD45RA+ positively selected. These receptors all stem from a man in his late teens or twenties in good health.

V and J are TRBV2 and TRBJ1-1, with 9 bases that match TRBD1. V lost 6 bases to trimming and J lost 5 bases; unmatched junction nucleotides: 10. Germline V lookup: CDR1 SNHLY, CDR2 FYNNEI. The CDR3 spans 15 residues. As DNA, the CDR3 is TGTGCCAGCAGAGGAATACAGGGGGCTGGTACTGAAGCTTTCTTT. It encodes CASRGIQGAGTEAFF.

This rearrangement joins TRBV27 to TRBJ2-2, with TRBD1 matching over 9 bases. CDR3 length: 20 residues. CDR1 and CDR2 (germline): MNHEY, SMNVEV (reference sequence). Trimming cost V 4 bases and J 6 bases; bases outside gene matches: 21. CDR3 nucleotide sequence: TGTGCCAGCAGTTCCCTAAAGTCCCCACCCGACAGGGGGAGGTCCGGGGAGCTGTTTTTT. Translated, it gives CASSSLKSPPDRGRSGELFF.

This clone appeared a single time. The chain has TRBV7-9 and TRBJ2-7; D is perhaps TRBD1 or TRBD2 (5 bases each). V lost 4 bases to trimming and J lost 3 bases, with 16 bases between them. The CDR3 loop spans 15 amino acids. Germline CDR1 is SEHNR and CDR2 is FQNEAQ (reference sequence). As DNA, the CDR3 is TGTGCCAGCAGCTCGATATGGGACGGAAACTACGAGCAGTACTTC. This encodes CASSSIWDGNYEQYF.

The V call is TRBV18, the J call TRBJ2-1; D is perhaps TRBD2 (6 bases). V gave up 4 bases and J gave up 10 bases, with 17 bases separating them. The CDR3 length is 14 residues. Germline V gene sequence: CDR1 KGHSH, CDR2 LQKENI. This chain's CDR3 is CASSQGTPQVEQFF. The CDR3 DNA reads as TGTGCCAGCTCACAGGGGACTCCGCAGGTAGAGCAGTTCTTC. Together with reference TRBV18 and TRBJ2-1, the CDR3 gives the full variable domain: NAGVMQNPRHLVRRRGQEARLRCSPMKGHSHVYWYRQLPEEGLKFMVYLQKENIIDESGMPKERFSAEFPKEGPSILRIQQVVRGDSAAYFCASSQGTPQVEQFFGPGTRLTVL.

About this clone: Other DNA sequences of this sample code for an identical CDR3. CDR3 protein: CASSRDSYEQYF. The CDR3 DNA sequence: TGCGCCAGCAGTCGGGATTCCTACGAGCAGTACTTC. V gene TRBV5-1 combines with J gene TRBJ2-7; D may be TRBD2 (5 bases). Germline V lookup: CDR1 SGHRS, CDR2 YFSETQ. This CDR3 is built from 12 residues. Deletions cut 5 bases from V and 1 base from J, with 7 bases between.

The V gene is TRBV5-1, the J gene TRBJ2-7, with 8 bases fitting TRBD1. This CDR3 spans 15 amino acids. The V gene end was trimmed by 0 bases and the J gene end by 5 bases; junction bases not matched to a gene: 7. The germline V gene has CDR1 SGHRS and CDR2 YFSETQ. As DNA, the CDR3 is TGCGCCAGCAGCTTGGATACAGGGGGGACCGACGAGCAGTACTTC. Encoded protein: CASSLDTGGTDEQYF.

Notes on this clone: This sample includes further DNA sequences coding for the same CDR3. V usage is TRBV11-3 and J usage is TRBJ2-3, with TRBD1 matching 10 bases. The CDR3 totals 15 residues. Looked up from germline, CDR1 is SGHNT and CDR2 is YENEEA. Trimming at V came to 6 bases and at J to 1 base, leaving 4 bases not matched to a gene. The CDR3 region has the DNA TGTGCCAGCAGTCCCGGGACAGGGGGCACAGATACGCAGTATTTT. This codes for CASSPGTGGTDTQYF. Combining the CDR3 with reference TRBV11-3 and TRBJ2-3 gives the whole variable domain EAGVVQSPRYKIIEKKQPVAFWCNPISGHNTLYWYLQNLGQGPELLIRYENEEAVDDSQLPKDRFSAERLKGVDSTLKIQPAELGDSAVYLCASSPGTGGTDTQYFGPGTRLTVL.

Notes on this clone: The same CDR3 also results from other DNA sequences found in this sample. This chain's CDR3 is CASSLTTYEQYF. CDR3 sequence (DNA): TGTGCCAGCAGCTTAACCACCTACGAGCAGTACTTC. The V gene is TRBV7-2, the J gene TRBJ2-7, with D unclear. Germline V gene data show CDR1 as SGHTA and CDR2 as FQGNSA. The CDR3 has 12 amino acids. Trimming cost V 2 bases and J 2 bases, with 4 bases left between them.

The gene calls are TRBV5-1 and TRBJ1-5; D remains ambiguous. CDR3 length equals 15 residues. The germline CDR1 and CDR2 sequences are SGHRS and YFSETQ. Trimming pared 4 bases from V and 0 bases from J, leaving 11 bases between. CDR3 DNA sequence: TGCGCCAGCAGCGCAAGCGGAGATAGCAATCAGCCCCAGCATTTT. Translating it yields CASSASGDSNQPQHF.

This sequence joins TRBV13 and TRBJ2-6; D is unresolved. The CDR3 extends over 16 amino acids. The germline V gene has CDR1 PRHDT and CDR2 FYEKMQ (reference sequence). V was shortened by 0 bases and J by 2 bases, with 8 bases between the two germline ends. The CDR3 DNA is TGTGCCAGCAGCTTAGGATACAAGCCTGGGGCCAACGTCCTGACTTTC. It yields the protein CASSLGYKPGANVLTF.

The J gene is TRBJ2-7, the V gene TRBV6-6; possibly TRBD2 for D (5 bases). The CDR3 sequence is 13 residues long. CDR1 MNHNY and CDR2 SVGAGI come from the germline V gene (reference sequence). V was cut by 5 bases and J by 4 bases, with 12 bases left in between. CDR3 loop: CASSRGIQYEQYF. CDR3 nucleotides: TGTGCCAGCAGTCGGGGAATCCAATACGAGCAGTACTTC.

The chain combines TRBV11-2 with TRBJ2-7; D perhaps matches TRBD1 (6 bases). There are 17 residues in the CDR3. Deletions cut 1 base from V and 6 bases from J, with 22 bases between. Per the germline V gene, CDR1 is SGHAT and CDR2 is FQNNGV. The CDR3 nucleotides read TGTGCCAGCAGCTTAGCAGGGGACCCCTATCTAGGTTTCGAGCAGTACTTC. Its protein product is CASSLAGDPYLGFEQYF.